A single sample gave rise to the 8 T cell receptor beta chains below, sequenced in a study of control samples from healthy donors and cancer patients. Sequencing used immunoSEQ multiplex PCR; TCRdb keeps in-frame clones, though not all of them. The repertoire holds about 55,000 clones, with nearly 90% as singletons. Sequencing was carried out using blood. The origin of the receptors is a man aged 45 to 65 in good health.

The V gene is TRBV28, the J gene TRBJ2-2, with 15 nucleotides matching TRBD2. The CDR3 runs 21 residues. Germline V gives CDR1 MDHEN, CDR2 SYDVKM. V was pared by 5 bases and J by 13 bases, with 26 bases of the junction left unmatched. CDR3 sequence: CASSPRFPAGLAGGPRRGLFF. In DNA form, the CDR3 reads TGTGCCAGCAGTCCCCGGTTCCCGGCCGGACTAGCGGGAGGGCCAAGGCGTGGGCTGTTTTTT.

The chain couples TRBV7-8 to TRBJ2-4, with 13 bases aligning to TRBD2. The germline V gene has CDR1 SGHVS and CDR2 FQNEAQ. This CDR3 comprises 16 residues. Unmatched junction bases numbered 0, after V lost 1 base and J lost 3 bases. The CDR3 loop reads CASSLGLAGGKNIQYF. The CDR3 DNA sequence: TGTGCCAGCAGCTTAGGACTAGCGGGAGGCAAAAACATTCAGTACTTC.

The rearrangement uses TRBV24-1 and TRBJ2-2; D unclear. Per germline, CDR1 KGHDR and CDR2 SFDVKD. The CDR3 extends over 13 amino acids. Trimming stripped 9 bases from V and 1 base from J, with 8 bases between. In nucleotides, the CDR3 is TGTGCCACCGGCCACCGGAACACCGGGGAGCTGTTTTTT. Protein sequence: CATGHRNTGELFF.

The V gene is TRBV5-1, the J gene TRBJ2-1, with 8 positions matching TRBD1. The junction had 2 bases not matched to a gene; V was cut back by 0 bases and J by 3 bases. Germline loops: CDR1 SGHRS, CDR2 YFSETQ. This CDR3 is built from 15 residues. CDR3 DNA sequence: TGCGCCAGCAGCTTGGGACAGGGGTTCTACAATGAGCAGTTCTTC. It is translated as CASSLGQGFYNEQFF.

V and J are TRBV15 and TRBJ1-4; no clear D. CDR1 is LNHNV and CDR2 is YYDKDF in the germline V gene (reference sequence). The CDR3 is made up of 15 amino acids. Trimming took 5 bases from V and 5 from J, leaving 15 bases between them. The CDR3 DNA reads TGTGCCACCAGCCTCGAGGGTGGGCTGAATGAAAAACTGTTTTTT. Protein product: CATSLEGGLNEKLFF.

In DNA, the CDR3 is TGCGCCACCGGTCAGGACCTTTTGGAGAATACGCAGTATTTT. It codes for CATGQDLLENTQYF. This chain joins TRBV10-2 and TRBJ2-3; no clear D gene. The CDR3 has 14 amino acids. CDR1 and CDR2 (germline): WSHSY, SAAADI. Deletions cut 10 bases from V and 7 bases from J, with 21 bases between.

The chain links TRBV7-8 to TRBJ2-6; D uncertain. V was clipped by 2 bases and J by 1 base, with 9 bases between them. There are 16 residues in the CDR3. Germline V gene lookup returns CDR1 SGHVS and CDR2 FQNEAQ. CDR3 sequence reads: CASSLFVGSGANVLTF. CDR3 sequence (DNA): TGTGCCAGCAGCTTATTCGTCGGGTCTGGGGCCAACGTCCTGACTTTC.

This chain connects TRBV7-3 to TRBJ1-6; D not resolved. The CDR3 extends over 16 amino acids. Between the trimmed V and J ends, which lost 2 bases and 0 bases, there was a span of 8 bases. CDR1 and CDR2 from the germline V gene are SGHTA and FQGTGA. The CDR3 reads CASSLEGSSYNSPLHF. The CDR3 nucleotides read TGTGCCAGCAGCTTAGAAGGGAGCTCCTATAATTCACCCCTCCACTTT.